Given below is one TCR beta chain in context. CDR3 length: 20 residues. The V gene end was trimmed by 1 base and the J gene end by 3 bases; junction bases not matched to a gene: 12. CDR1 is SGHNT, CDR2 YENEEA, per germline. The assay was immunoSEQ multiplex PCR, and TCRdb's table has in-frame clones only and misses some. The data hold about 80,000 clones, with 80% to 90% observed a single time. The data belong to a study of control samples from healthy donors and cancer patients. This chain uses TRBV11-3 with TRBJ2-2, with 12 bases fitting TRBD2. This receptor was taken from a man aged 60 to 75 with head and neck cancer. Sequenced sample: PBMCs. The CDR3 bases are TGTGCCAGCAGCTTAGCCCTAGCGGGAGGGCTAATTGGGGACACCGGGGAGCTGTTTTTT. It specifies CASSLALAGGLIGDTGELFF.